This TCR beta chain was sequenced during a study of cytomegalovirus exposure and HLA in healthy donors. General observations from the study: Excluded were some V segments that proved indistinguishable, including TRBV6-2 and TRBV6-3. Analysis was carried out at a later point, and it linked a missense DCLRE1C variant to TCR beta V- and J-gene trimming. Later on, an analysis showed TCR association rates differing by HLA locus, with DRB1 the most and HLA-C the fewest.

Germline CDR1 reads MDHEN; CDR2 reads SYDVKM. Trimming took off 4 bases at V and 8 bases at J, with 5 bases between the two ends. The CDR3 covers 10 residues. Comments on this clone: Its antigen is not known.

This PCR relied on a set of 60 Vbeta primers and 13 Jbeta primers. The assay was immunoSEQ multiplex PCR, and TCRdb's table has in-frame clones only and misses some. This table holds about 91,000 clones, about 77% found once. Material: PBMCs. The rearrangement joins TRBV28 to TRBJ1-1; D is ambiguous. This receptor was identified in a male donor in good health and CMV-seropositive. The CDR3 sequence is CASSSQEAFF. The CDR3 bases are TGTGCCAGCAGTTCCCAGGAAGCTTTCTTT.